A selection of T cell receptor beta chains follows, all from one sample in a study of response to subunit inactivated influenza vaccine. A single record per CDR3 protein comes from TCRdb applying MiXCR to the RT-PCR reads. The sample has under 550,000 distinct CDR3 sequences, approximately 7.3% seen once. Source: PBMCs from blood, taken about 23 months after vaccination. Receptors originate from a man aged 50 to 69 who received an inactivated influenza vaccine. The CDR3 runs from the conserved cysteine through the conserved F or W. Fields, in order: CDR3 protein, CDR3 DNA, D gene, J gene, clone size, V gene. D genes are given only for firm matches. Expanded clones are given a class, and other clones once, few, many or no size at all.

CASSLYARVSSYEQYF | TGCGCCAGCAGCTTGTACGCCAGGGTAAGCTCCTACGAGCAGTACTTC | - | TRBJ2-7 | few | TRBV5-1
CASSPSEAGELFF | TGTGCCAGCAGCCCGAGTGAGGCCGGGGAGCTGTTTTTT | - | TRBJ2-2 | - | TRBV7-6
CASSPGTGAHEQYF | TGTGCCAGCAGCCCCGGGACAGGGGCCCACGAGCAGTACTTC | TRBD1 | TRBJ2-7 | many | TRBV12-3/TRBV12-4
CASSYRRDPETQYF | TGTGCCAGCAGTTATCGCCGGGACCCAGAGACCCAGTACTTC | - | TRBJ2-5 | few | TRBV6-5
CASSPSYGAGNTIYF | TGTGCCAGCAGCCCCTCCTATGGGGCTGGAAACACCATATATTTT | - | TRBJ1-3 | - | TRBV7-2
CAISDHRPGLPYNEQFF | TGTGCCATCAGTGACCATCGACCCGGACTACCATACAATGAGCAGTTCTTC | - | TRBJ2-1 | - | TRBV10-3
CASSLSTSWGGELFF | TGTGCCAGCAGCTTATCGACTAGCTGGGGCGGGGAGCTGTTTTTT | TRBD2 | TRBJ2-2 | few | TRBV7-2
CASSSIQGSNYGYTF | TGTGCCAGCAGCTCCATACAGGGGTCTAACTATGGCTACACCTTC | TRBD1 | TRBJ1-2 | - | TRBV5-4
CASSLDRSLGNTQYF | TGTGCCAGCAGCTTAGATCGGTCCCTCGGAAATACGCAGTATTTT | - | TRBJ2-3 | - | TRBV11-2
CASSQDFGQPQHF | TGCGCCAGCAGCCAAGACTTCGGCCAGCCCCAGCATTTT | - | TRBJ1-5 | many | TRBV4-3
CASSQDLLAGGDTQYF | TGCGCCAGCAGCCAAGATCTGCTAGCGGGAGGAGATACGCAGTATTTT | TRBD2 | TRBJ2-3 | many | TRBV4-3
CASSGQGLGNSPLHF | TGTGCCAGCAGCGGACAGGGGCTAGGGAATTCACCCCTCCACTTT | TRBD1 | TRBJ1-6 | - | TRBV2
CASSLLGTQETQYF | TGTGCCAGCAGCTTGCTGGGGACTCAAGAGACCCAGTACTTC | - | TRBJ2-5 | few | TRBV5-5
CATSGGIPGYNEQFF | TGTGCCACCAGCGGAGGGATTCCGGGGTACAATGAGCAGTTCTTC | - | TRBJ2-1 | - | TRBV15
CASSEFSGGNSPLHF | TGTGCCAGCAGTGAATTCTCAGGGGGCAATTCACCCCTCCACTTT | TRBD1 | TRBJ1-6 | - | TRBV25-1
CASNRRGGEQYF | TGTGCCAGCAATAGAAGGGGAGGTGAGCAGTACTTC | - | TRBJ2-7 | few | TRBV25-1
CASALGGGTDTQYF | TGTGCCAGCGCCCTCGGGGGAGGCACAGATACGCAGTATTTT | - | TRBJ2-3 | many | TRBV28
CASSRTGGEAGYEQFF | TGTGCCAGCAGTCGGACAGGGGGCGAGGCGGGATATGAGCAGTTCTTC | TRBD1 | TRBJ2-1 | few | TRBV12-3/TRBV12-4
CASSPFAGTAFSGNTIYF | TGCGCCAGCAGCCCTTTTGCCGGGACAGCCTTCTCTGGAAACACCATATATTTT | TRBD1 | TRBJ1-3 | few | TRBV4-1
CASRRDRGRGEQYF | TGTGCCAGCAGGAGGGACAGGGGTCGGGGTGAGCAGTACTTC | TRBD1 | TRBJ2-7 | - | TRBV7-9
CASSSTLVPVYEQYF | TGTGCCAGCAGTTCCACCCTAGTTCCAGTTTACGAGCAGTACTTC | - | TRBJ2-7 | - | TRBV27
CASSLLTSGTGDTQYF | TGTGCCAGCAGCCTCCTGACTAGCGGGACCGGAGATACGCAGTATTTT | TRBD2 | TRBJ2-3 | many | TRBV7-3
CASSLHPGQGYEQFF | TGTGCCAGCAGCCTCCATCCGGGACAGGGTTATGAGCAGTTCTTC | TRBD1 | TRBJ2-1 | - | TRBV7-3
CASGLTSGIKNIQYF | TGTGCCAGCGGACTGACTAGCGGTATCAAAAACATTCAGTACTTC | TRBD2 | TRBJ2-4 | few | TRBV7-9
CATSDLRNEQFF | TGTGCCACCAGTGATTTGCGCAATGAGCAGTTCTTC | - | TRBJ2-1 | many | TRBV24-1
CASSLESSGRTGYEQYF | TGTGCCAGCAGTTTAGAGAGTTCGGGCCGCACAGGCTACGAGCAGTACTTC | - | TRBJ2-7 | few | TRBV28
CASSPLSGTSSHEQYF | TGTGCCAGCAGCCCCCTTTCCGGGACTAGTTCCCACGAGCAGTACTTC | TRBD2 | TRBJ2-7 | few | TRBV6-4
CSAFTGFEQFF | TGCAGTGCTTTCACGGGATTTGAGCAGTTCTTC | - | TRBJ2-1 | - | TRBV20-1
CASSLRGGHGETQYF | TGTGCCAGCAGCTTAAGAGGGGGACACGGAGAGACCCAGTACTTC | - | TRBJ2-5 | few | TRBV7-3
CSARPRAGGNEQFF | TGCAGCGCCAGGCCTCGAGCGGGGGGCAATGAGCAGTTCTTC | TRBD2 | TRBJ2-1 | many | TRBV29-1
CASSLVRAADTQYF | TGTGCCAGCAGTTTAGTGCGTGCTGCAGATACGCAGTATTTT | - | TRBJ2-3 | many | TRBV27
CASRGLRNTGELFF | TGCGCCAGCAGGGGACTCAGGAACACCGGGGAGCTGTTTTTT | - | TRBJ2-2 | - | TRBV10-1